These 2 T cell receptor beta chains were sequenced from one sample in a study of blood T cell repertoires in COVID-19. Sequenced by immunoSEQ multiplex PCR; TCRdb stores in-frame clones only, minus some. Counted here are around 320,000 clones, just under 90% occurring once; the ten biggest clones make up over 8.5%. The source material was peripheral blood. The receptors derive from a woman younger than 45 with COVID-19, enrolled during active disease.

The CDR3 region is CASRRDRAINQPQHF. The CDR3 nucleotides are TGCGCCAGCAGACGGGACAGGGCTATCAATCAGCCCCAGCATTTT. The chain carries TRBV4-1 and TRBJ1-5; 9 bases align to TRBD1. CDR3 length: 15 amino acids. Germline lookup yields CDR1 MGHRA and CDR2 YSYEKL. Trimming cost V 6 bases and J 3 bases; bases outside gene matches: 6.

The chain couples TRBV30 to TRBJ1-1; D gene unclear. There are 13 residues in the CDR3. Germline V gene lookup returns CDR1 GTSNPN and CDR2 SVGIG (reference sequence). The germline V and J ends were trimmed by 3 bases and 12 bases, with 20 bases remaining between them. In nucleotides, the CDR3 is TGTGCCTGGAGGTTCCTCATTTTGGGGAGAACTTTCTTT. It specifies CAWRFLILGRTFF. The full variable domain, completed using reference TRBV30 and TRBJ1-1, is SQTIHQWPATLVQPVGSPLSLECTVEGTSNPNLYWYRQAAGRGLQLLFYSVGIGQISSEVPQNLSASRPQDRQFILSSKKLLLSDSGFYLCAWRFLILGRTFFGQGTRLTVV.